Listed below are T cell receptor beta chains from one sample, sequenced in a study of metastatic and nonmetastatic thyroid tumors. Through MiXCR, TCRdb re-clonotyped the PCR reads. The data show around 16,000 clones, with around 33% seen just once and over 10% held by the top ten. Sequenced sample: tumor tissue. All receptors come from a male donor with papillary thyroid cancer or a benign thyroid nodule (not recorded which). Some clones in this sample may be carry-over from other donors' samples. Both conserved end residues are part of each CDR3. The D gene is left open where the match is weak. Expanded clones are given a class, and other clones once, few, many or no size at all.

clone size	D gene	J gene	CDR3 length	V gene	CDR3 DNA	CDR3 protein
many	TRBD1	TRBJ2-5	14	TRBV7-8	TGTGCCAGCAGCTTCAACAGGGGGCGAGAGACCCAGTACTTC	CASSFNRGRETQYF
.	.	TRBJ1-6	13	TRBV6-1	TGTGCCAGCTCTGACAGGAATGATTCACCCCTCCACTTT	CASSDRNDSPLHF
many	.	TRBJ2-1	15	TRBV6-7	TGTGCCAGCGGTGCTGGGCAGCCCAATTACAATGAGCAGTTCTTC	CASGAGQPNYNEQFF
.	TRBD1	TRBJ2-7	12	TRBV30	TGTGCCTGGAGTGGGACAGGGGAGGAACAGTACTTC	CAWSGTGEEQYF
.	.	TRBJ2-1	13	TRBV4-1	TGCGCCAGCAGCCAAGATTTCTACAATGAGCAGTTCTTC	CASSQDFYNEQFF
few	.	TRBJ1-1	13	TRBV6-1	TGTGCCAGCAGTTCACAGGGAGGCACTGAAGCTTTCTTT	CASSSQGGTEAFF
.	.	TRBJ2-2	14	TRBV5-1	TGCGCCAGCAGCTTGAGGACCCCAGGGGGGGAGCTGTTTTTT	CASSLRTPGGELFF
medium-sized	.	TRBJ2-7	15	TRBV27	TGTGCCAGCAGTTCCGCAGCAGCGAAAGCGTACGAGCAGTACTTC	CASSSAAAKAYEQYF
many	TRBD2	TRBJ2-3	16	TRBV24-1	TGTGCCACCAGTGATTTACAGCGGGATCTCACAGATACGCAGTATTTT	CATSDLQRDLTDTQYF
.	.	TRBJ2-1	15	TRBV9	TGTGCCAGCAGCGTAGCCCCGGACCCCTACAATGAGCAGTTCTTC	CASSVAPDPYNEQFF
.	TRBD1	TRBJ2-2	15	TRBV6-1	TGTGCCAGCAGCCTTGGAGGACAGGATGGGTTGGAGCTGTTTTTT	CASSLGGQDGLELFF
many	TRBD2	TRBJ2-5	15	TRBV12-3/TRBV12-4	TGTGCCAGCAGTTTACGGACTAGCGGGATAAAGACCCAGTACTTC	CASSLRTSGIKTQYF
.	.	TRBJ2-2	16	TRBV19	TGTGCCAGTACCCATAGGGGGATGGCTCGGACCGGGGTGCTGTATTTT	CASTHRGMARTGVLYF
.	TRBD1	TRBJ1-5	17	TRBV7-8	TGTGCCAGCAGCTTAGCCGGGACAGGGGTCCGCAATCAGCCCCAGCATTTT	CASSLAGTGVRNQPQHF
.	TRBD2	TRBJ2-3	19	TRBV13	TGTGCCAGAGGGATATTTTCTAGCGGGGGGAGGTTTGGATTAACTACGCAGTATTTT	CARGIFSSGGRFGLTTQYF
.	.	TRBJ1-6	15	TRBV20-1	TGCAGTGCCAGATACAGCAGCTCCTATAATTCACCCCTCCACTTT	CSARYSSSYNSPLHF
medium-sized	TRBD2	TRBJ2-1	15	TRBV5-1	TGCGCCAGCAGCTTGGTAACTAGCGGGGTCAATGAGCAGTTCTTC	CASSLVTSGVNEQFF
few	.	TRBJ2-7	16	TRBV28	TGTGCCAGCAGTTCCGTCGTCAACAGGGTTAAATACGAGCAGTACTTC	CASSSVVNRVKYEQYF
medium-sized	.	TRBJ2-7	16	TRBV6-1	TGTGCCAGCAGTCCGTGGGGTCCACAGAGCTCCTACGAGCAGTACTTC	CASSPWGPQSSYEQYF
.	.	TRBJ2-7	14	TRBV2	TGTGCCAGCAGTCCAAGGGCCACCTGGGACGAGCAGTACTTC	CASSPRATWDEQYF
medium-sized	TRBD2	TRBJ2-1	18	TRBV2	TGTGCCAGCAGCCTCACTAGCGGGAGGGTTCGGTCCTACAATGAGCAGTTCTTC	CASSLTSGRVRSYNEQFF
medium-sized	.	TRBJ1-6	16	TRBV19	TGTGCCAGTAGTGGAACGACAGGAGGCTATAATTCACCCCTCCACTTT	CASSGTTGGYNSPLHF
few	.	TRBJ2-6	15	TRBV6-4	TGTGCCAGCAGTGACTCTAGCGGTGGGGCCAACGTCCTGACTTTC	CASSDSSGGANVLTF
many	.	TRBJ1-4	16	TRBV14	TGTGCCAGCAGCGCAAGTCTCAGGGGAGCTAATGAAAAACTGTTTTTT	CASSASLRGANEKLFF
.	.	TRBJ2-7	14	TRBV4-1	TGCGCCAGCAGCCTCGCTGGGGGGCGGTACGAGCAGTACTTC	CASSLAGGRYEQYF
many	.	TRBJ2-2	13	TRBV12-3/TRBV12-4	TGTGCCAGCAGGCGCGAGGGAGCCGGGGAGCTGTTTTTT	CASRREGAGELFF
many	.	TRBJ2-1	14	TRBV7-9	TGTGCCAGCAGCCGGGGGGACAGTTACAATGAGCAGTTCTTC	CASSRGDSYNEQFF
many	.	TRBJ1-1	14	TRBV5-1	TGCGCCAGCAGCTTGGTTCCGGAGAACACTGAAGCTTTCTTT	CASSLVPENTEAFF
many	.	TRBJ1-2	12	TRBV2	TGTGCCAGCAGCCAGGAAGTCTATGGCTACACCTTC	CASSQEVYGYTF
many	TRBD2	TRBJ2-1	16	TRBV5-6	TGTGCCAGCAGCTGGCTGACTAGCGCTGAATACAATGAGCAGTTCTTC	CASSWLTSAEYNEQFF
many	TRBD2	TRBJ2-3	15	TRBV30	TGTGCCTGGAGCGGCGGGGGGCGCATGTATGATACGCAGTATTTT	CAWSGGGRMYDTQYF
.	.	TRBJ1-6	14	TRBV20-1	TGCAGTGCGAGTCCAGGGGTGTGGAATTCACCCCTCCACTTT	CSASPGVWNSPLHF
few	TRBD1	TRBJ1-1	12	TRBV12-3/TRBV12-4	TGTGCCAGCGGCGTACAGGGGACTGAAGCTTTCTTT	CASGVQGTEAFF
.	.	TRBJ1-2	13	TRBV11-2	TGTGCCAGCAGCTTAGGAGAGGTTTATGGCTACACCTTC	CASSLGEVYGYTF
.	TRBD1	TRBJ2-7	15	TRBV20-1	TGCAGTGCTAGAGATGCGGGACAGGGGACCTACGAGCAGTACTTC	CSARDAGQGTYEQYF
once	.	TRBJ2-1	15	TRBV20-1	TGCAGTGCTAGAGATTTCGACGCGGGATACAATGAGCAGTTCTTC	CSARDFDAGYNEQFF
.	.	TRBJ1-1	16	TRBV11-3	TGTGCCAGCAGCAAAGCCCGGGGGGAGCTGAACACTGAAGCTTTCTTT	CASSKARGELNTEAFF
.	.	TRBJ2-2	15	TRBV24-1	TGTGCCACCAGTGACGCCGAAGGGTCCACCGGGGAGCTGTTTTTT	CATSDAEGSTGELFF
many	TRBD2	TRBJ2-1	16	TRBV5-1	TGCGCCAGCAGCTTTGCCACCGGGACTAGGATAGGTCAGCAGTTCTTC	CASSFATGTRIGQQFF
.	TRBD2	TRBJ2-7	12	TRBV30	TGTGCCTGGAGTGTACGGGGGGGACGGCAGTACTTC	CAWSVRGGRQYF
.	TRBD2	TRBJ2-2	14	TRBV6-2/TRBV6-3	TGTGCCAGCAGTAGCGGGGGAGACACCGGGGAACTGTTTTTT	CASSSGGDTGELFF